These 27 T cell receptor beta chains originate from one sample sequenced in a study of blood T cell repertoires in COVID-19. This table comes from immunoSEQ multiplex PCR, and its TCRdb copy is limited to in-frame clones, with some not included. Here the sample spans approximately 230,000 clones, around 89% being singletons. Sequences were obtained from PBMCs or T cells enriched from blood (not recorded which). The receptors shown here come from a woman between 25 and 40 years old who had recovered from COVID-19.

The chain combines TRBV5-6 with TRBJ1-5, with 7 bases matching TRBD1. This CDR3 region has 15 residues. V dropped 1 base and J dropped 3; count of bases not matched to a gene: 4. The germline V gene has CDR1 SGHDT and CDR2 YYEEEE. In DNA, the CDR3 is TGTGCCAGCAGCTTGTTCAGGGGGTACAATCAGCCCCAGCATTTT. Translated, it gives CASSLFRGYNQPQHF.

The genes are TRBV11-2 and TRBJ2-7; the D is unclear. Germline CDR1 and CDR2: SGHAT and FQNNGV. This CDR3 has 14 residues. V was trimmed by 0 bases and J by 0 bases, leaving 6 bases between them. The CDR3 sequence is CASSLEQNSYEQYF. The CDR3 DNA sequence: TGTGCCAGCAGCTTAGAACAAAACTCCTACGAGCAGTACTTC.

The J gene is TRBJ1-1, the V gene TRBV9, with D unclear. There are 13 residues in the CDR3. V lost 0 bases to trimming and J lost 7 bases, with 10 bases between them. From germline, CDR1 is SGDLS and CDR2 YYNGEE. The CDR3 sequence: CASSVGGSLEAFF. Here the CDR3 DNA reads TGTGCCAGCAGCGTAGGTGGCTCCCTTGAAGCTTTCTTT.

This sequence joins TRBV5-4 and TRBJ2-7, with 9 positions matching TRBD2. Germline V gene lookup returns CDR1 SGHNT and CDR2 YYREEE (reference sequence). The V segment lost 4 bases and the J segment 5 bases; nucleotides outside the gene matches: 7. The CDR3 covers 14 residues. The CDR3 loop is CASSEAGGQNEQYF. The CDR3 DNA follows: TGTGCCAGCAGCGAAGCGGGAGGACAAAACGAGCAGTACTTC.

This clone was seen a handful of times. V gene TRBV7-9 combines with J gene TRBJ2-5; the D is unclear. V lost 0 bases and J 5 bases, leaving 7 bases between the germline ends. The CDR3 has 13 residues. Per the germline V gene, CDR1 is SEHNR and CDR2 is FQNEAQ (reference sequence). CDR3 sequence (DNA): TGTGCCAGCAGCTTAGCCCCCTCGGAGACCCAGTACTTC. Amino acids: CASSLAPSETQYF.

As concerns this clone: At one boundary the junction diverges from the germline segment, which might be a read error. This chain connects TRBV5-1 to TRBJ2-1, with 10 nucleotides matching TRBD2. The length of the CDR3 is 15 residues. Per germline, CDR1 SGHRS and CDR2 YFSETQ. CDR3 protein: CASSQLAGPYDEQFF. The CDR3 coding sequence is TGCGCCAGCAGTCAACTAGCGGGACCCTACGATGAGCAGTTCTTC.

J is TRBJ1-2 and V is TRBV6-5, with unresolved D. Germline V lookup: CDR1 MNHEY, CDR2 SVGAGI. The germline V and J ends were trimmed by 0 bases and 2 bases, with 7 bases remaining between them. The CDR3 sequence is 14 residues long. Written as DNA, the CDR3 is TGTGCCAGCAGTTACTCTACAAAAAACTATGGCTACACCTTC. This sequence encodes CASSYSTKNYGYTF.

The chain combines TRBV15 with TRBJ2-7; tentatively, D is TRBD1 (6 bases). Trimming pared 5 bases from V and 1 base from J, leaving 12 bases between. CDR3 length: 14 amino acids. CDR1 and CDR2 from the germline V gene are LNHNV and YYDKDF (reference sequence). CDR3 region: CATSWDQGSYEQYF. DNA for the CDR3: TGTGCCACCAGCTGGGACCAGGGGTCCTACGAGCAGTACTTC.

The V gene is TRBV13, the J gene TRBJ2-5; 8 bases agree with TRBD1. CDR3 length: 15 residues. Per the germline V gene, CDR1 is PRHDT and CDR2 is FYEKMQ (reference sequence). V dropped 6 bases and J dropped 2; count of bases not matched to a gene: 8. In DNA, the CDR3 is TGTGCCAGCAGTAAATACGGGACAGGTCAAGAGACCCAGTACTTC. Its translation: CASSKYGTGQETQYF.

The V gene is TRBV7-2, the J gene TRBJ2-7; 7 bases are shared with TRBD1. This CDR3 spans 17 amino acids. Trimming cost V 0 bases and J 3 bases; bases outside gene matches: 11. From germline, CDR1 is SGHTA and CDR2 FQGNSA. CDR3: CASSLARVKGGYYEQYF. CDR3 bases: TGTGCCAGCAGCTTAGCCAGGGTGAAAGGGGGCTACTACGAGCAGTACTTC.

The chain has TRBV24-1 and TRBJ2-1, with D perhaps matching TRBD2 (6 bases). Germline lookup yields CDR1 KGHDR and CDR2 SFDVKD. The CDR3 loop spans 14 amino acids. V was clipped by 3 bases and J by 5 bases, with 10 bases between them. The CDR3: CATSDPGLHNEQFF. In DNA, the CDR3 is TGTGCCACCAGTGATCCGGGACTTCACAATGAGCAGTTCTTC.

This sequence joins TRBV7-2 and TRBJ2-2; D is ambiguous. Germline V gene lookup returns CDR1 SGHTA and CDR2 FQGNSA. V dropped 5 bases and J dropped 6 bases, with 10 bases sitting between them. This CDR3 has 13 residues. The CDR3 bases are TGTGCCAGCAGCAATCCCACGGCCGGGGAGCTGTTTTTT. Protein: CASSNPTAGELFF.

This sequence joins TRBV7-2 and TRBJ2-7; TRBD2 matches at 12 bases. Germline V CDR1 and CDR2: SGHTA, FQGNSA. V shed 6 bases and J 0 bases; nucleotides not matched to a gene: 12. The CDR3 totals 18 residues. The CDR3 spells CASRRRTSGVQLSYEQYF. CDR3 nucleotides: TGTGCCAGCAGGCGGCGGACTAGCGGGGTTCAACTCTCCTACGAGCAGTACTTC.

The chain joins TRBV7-9 to TRBJ1-4, with a possible D match to TRBD1 (6 bases). V was cut by 5 bases and J by 8 bases, with 15 bases left in between. The CDR3 is 14 amino acids. CDR1 and CDR2 (germline): SEHNR, FQNEAQ (reference sequence). The CDR3 nucleotides read TGTGCCAGCAGCCCTAGGGGGGGCGACGAAAAACTGTTTTTT. This sequence encodes CASSPRGGDEKLFF.

This clone was detected once. The chain has TRBV5-1 and TRBJ2-7; tentative D call: TRBD2 (5 bases). CDR3 length: 14 residues. The germline V and J ends were trimmed by 1 base and 0 bases, with 8 bases remaining between them. Germline CDR1 SGHRS, CDR2 YFSETQ. CDR3 bases: TGCGCCAGCAGCTTGACGGGATTCTCCTACGAGCAGTACTTC. Its translation is CASSLTGFSYEQYF.

This chain uses TRBV28 with TRBJ2-7, with D possibly being TRBD1 (6 bases). Germline CDR1 MDHEN, CDR2 SYDVKM. V lost 6 bases and J 3 bases, leaving 15 bases between the germline ends. The CDR3 length is 14 residues. The CDR3 here is CASSPSGTYYEQYF. CDR3 coding DNA: TGTGCCAGCAGCCCCTCCGGGACATACTACGAGCAGTACTTC.

This clone has only a few counts. The rearrangement uses TRBV3-1 (or the pseudogene TRBV3-2) and TRBJ1-4, with a weak D call TRBD1 (6 bases). This CDR3 is built from 15 residues. V lost 3 bases and J 2 bases, leaving 10 bases between the germline ends. The germline V gene has CDR1 LGHDT and CDR2 YNNKEL (reference sequence). CDR3 protein: CASSHTGSTNEKLFF. For the CDR3, the DNA is TGTGCCAGCAGCCATACAGGGTCCACTAATGAAAAACTGTTTTTT.

This CDR3 is CASDGGRGYTEAFF. The CDR3 nucleotides are TGTGCCAGCGACGGGGGGCGCGGATACACTGAAGCTTTCTTT. V and J are TRBV28 and TRBJ1-1, with a tentative D call TRBD1 (6 bases). Germline CDR1 and CDR2: MDHEN and SYDVKM. This CDR3 has 14 amino acids. V lost 8 bases and J lost 3, with 16 bases in between.

This clone appeared a single time. This rearrangement joins TRBV19 to TRBJ1-1; 12 bases match TRBD1. CDR1 and CDR2 (germline): LNHDA, SQIVND (reference sequence). The CDR3 contains 18 residues. Trimming took 5 bases from V and 4 from J; bases not matched to a gene: 14. The CDR3 nucleotides read TGTGCCAGTAGTCCGCGAACCGGGACAGGGGGCAGGGGCACTGAAGCTTTCTTT. This encodes CASSPRTGTGGRGTEAFF.

The V call is TRBV27, the J call TRBJ2-7, with TRBD1 matching 9 bases. The V segment lost 5 bases and the J segment 4 bases; nucleotides outside the gene matches: 3. In germline, CDR1 is MNHEY, CDR2 SMNVEV (reference sequence). CDR3 length: 13 amino acids. CDR3 DNA sequence: TGTGCCAGCAGTCCGGGACAGGGATACGAGCAGTACTTC. Its protein product is CASSPGQGYEQYF.

This chain links TRBV28 with TRBJ1-5; 8 positions agree with TRBD1. Germline CDR1 and CDR2: MDHEN and SYDVKM. V lost 3 bases to trimming and J lost 7 bases; unmatched junction nucleotides: 8. The CDR3 covers 15 residues. This chain's CDR3 is CASSLRQGALQPQHF. CDR3 coding DNA: TGTGCCAGCAGTTTGAGGCAGGGGGCATTGCAGCCCCAGCATTTT. Using reference TRBV28 and TRBJ1-5 for the parts outside the CDR3, the full variable domain is DVKVTQSSRYLVKRTGEKVFLECVQDMDHENMFWYRQDPGLGLRLIYFSYDVKMKEKGDIPEGYSVSREKKERFSLILESASTNQTSMYLCASSLRQGALQPQHFGDGTRLSIL.

This chain links TRBV7-6 with TRBJ1-5; D not resolved. V lost 1 base and J 4 bases, leaving 11 bases between the germline ends. The CDR3 runs 15 residues. Germline values: CDR1 SGHVS, CDR2 FNYEAQ. CDR3 in DNA: TGTGCCAGCAGCTTAGAATCCAGATTTAATCAGCCCCAGCATTTT. Translation gives CASSLESRFNQPQHF.

This clone was detected only once. The chain uses TRBV28 and TRBJ2-7; 7 bases are shared with TRBD1. Trimming cost V 4 bases and J 4 bases; bases outside gene matches: 16. The CDR3 contains 17 residues. Germline lookup yields CDR1 MDHEN and CDR2 SYDVKM. The CDR3 loop is CASSSPRQGPHPYEQYF. The CDR3, as DNA: TGTGCCAGCAGTTCGCCCCGACAGGGACCGCACCCTTACGAGCAGTACTTC.

The rearrangement joins TRBV27 to TRBJ1-2; D is perhaps TRBD1 (5 bases). V was clipped by 4 bases and J by 6 bases, with 9 bases between them. The CDR3 runs 12 residues. Germline V gives CDR1 MNHEY, CDR2 SMNVEV (reference sequence). This chain's CDR3 is CASSSGYDGYTF. As DNA, the CDR3 is TGTGCCAGCAGTTCAGGGTATGATGGCTACACCTTC.

The gene calls are TRBV19 and TRBJ1-2, with unresolved D. The V and J ends lost 7 bases and 1 base respectively, with 10 bases between them. The germline CDR1 and CDR2 sequences are LNHDA and SQIVND (reference sequence). This CDR3 contains 13 residues. This chain's CDR3 is CASTMGRNYGYTF. The DNA for the CDR3 is TGTGCCAGTACCATGGGCCGTAACTATGGCTACACCTTC.

This clone came up once. The V call is TRBV29-1, the J call TRBJ1-1; D gene unclear. Per the germline V gene, CDR1 is SQVTM and CDR2 is ANQGSEA. With 2 bases removed from V and 0 bases from J, the gap between germline ends came to 10 bases. This CDR3 is 14 amino acids long. The CDR3 DNA reads TGCAGCGTTGAATACCGGGATATGAACACTGAAGCTTTCTTT. This gives the protein CSVEYRDMNTEAFF.

This clone was recorded once. This chain connects TRBV24-1 to TRBJ1-2, with 8 bases that match TRBD1. Trimming at V came to 4 bases and at J to 4 bases, leaving 7 bases not matched to a gene. Germline values: CDR1 KGHDR, CDR2 SFDVKD. The length of the CDR3 is 15 residues. CDR3 region: CATSDRTGSAYGYTF. CDR3 DNA: TGTGCCACCAGTGACCGGACAGGGTCGGCCTATGGCTACACCTTC.